This passage covers 2 T cell receptor beta chains from one sample sequenced in a study of early T cells in non-severe SARS-CoV-2 infection (dated by TCRdb to the early 2020s). The library was produced with 5' RACE. The data were produced on a NextSeq 500. TCRdb handled the public reads itself, with Q25 trimming in fastp and clone calling in MiXCR, and kept productive beta chains. Entries are consolidated by CDR3 protein sequence, retaining the most common genes and DNA. For this sample there are approximately 44,000 distinct CDR3 sequences; less than 15% appear just once. The ten largest account for more than 15% of the sample. The sequenced sample consisted of whole blood. The receptor source for this set is an adult who was a healthcare worker with PCR-confirmed SARS-CoV-2 infection or an uninfected control (not recorded which).

The chain is built from TRBV7-2 and TRBJ2-1; D might be TRBD2 (5 bases). Trimming pared 11 bases from V and 5 bases from J, leaving 25 bases between. The CDR3 has 16 amino acids. CDR1 is SGHTA and CDR2 is FQGNSA in the germline V gene. The CDR3 spells CASSPTGGFGHNEQFF. For the CDR3, the DNA is TGTGCCTCCTCCCCCACGGGCGGGTTTGGGCACAATGAGCAGTTCTTC.

This chain joins TRBV12-3 or TRBV12-4 and TRBJ2-7; 11 bases are shared with TRBD1. This CDR3 region has 15 residues. J gave up 3 bases and V 7 bases, and 8 bases lay outside the gene matches. The chain's CDR3 is CASTNGQGADYEQYF. Here the CDR3 DNA reads TGTGCCAGCACCAACGGACAGGGGGCTGACTACGAGCAGTACTTC.